This TCR beta chain was identified during a study of shared clonotypes between healthy human individuals. TCRdb keeps only in-frame clones here, not all; method: immunoSEQ multiplex PCR. Seen here are roughly 2.2 million clones, over 90% observed once, and the top ten hold roughly 0.36%. Germline V CDR1 and CDR2: SGHNT, YENEEA. The CDR3 totals 12 residues. Trimming took 6 bases from V and 5 from J, leaving 10 bases between them. Sequenced material: naive CD4+ T cells from PBMCs. Subset indicated: CD45RA+ positively selected. The V call is TRBV11-3, the J call TRBJ2-5; maybe TRBD2 (5 bases). The receptor's source is a man aged 18 to 35 in good health. Some clones in this sample may be carry-over from other donors' samples. This chain's CDR3 is CASRGGGETQYF. CDR3 sequence (DNA): TGTGCCAGCAGAGGAGGCGGGGAGACCCAGTACTTC. Full variable domain (rest looked up from reference TRBV11-3 and TRBJ2-5): EAGVVQSPRYKIIEKKQPVAFWCNPISGHNTLYWYLQNLGQGPELLIRYENEEAVDDSQLPKDRFSAERLKGVDSTLKIQPAELGDSAVYLCASRGGGETQYFGPGTRLLVL.